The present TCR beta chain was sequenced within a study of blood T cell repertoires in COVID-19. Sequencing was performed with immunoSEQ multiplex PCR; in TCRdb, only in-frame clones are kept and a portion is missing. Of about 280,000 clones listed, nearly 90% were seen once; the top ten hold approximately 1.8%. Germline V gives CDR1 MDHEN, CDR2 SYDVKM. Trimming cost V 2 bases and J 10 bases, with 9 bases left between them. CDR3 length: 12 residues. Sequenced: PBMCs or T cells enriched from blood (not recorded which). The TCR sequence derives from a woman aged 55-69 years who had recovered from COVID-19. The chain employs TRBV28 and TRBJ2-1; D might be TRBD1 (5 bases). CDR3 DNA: TGTGCCAGCAGTTTAATGGGGCAGGAGCAGTTCTTC. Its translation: CASSLMGQEQFF. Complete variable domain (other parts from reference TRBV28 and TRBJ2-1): DVKVTQSSRYLVKRTGEKVFLECVQDMDHENMFWYRQDPGLGLRLIYFSYDVKMKEKGDIPEGYSVSREKKERFSLILESASTNQTSMYLCASSLMGQEQFFGPGTRLTVL.